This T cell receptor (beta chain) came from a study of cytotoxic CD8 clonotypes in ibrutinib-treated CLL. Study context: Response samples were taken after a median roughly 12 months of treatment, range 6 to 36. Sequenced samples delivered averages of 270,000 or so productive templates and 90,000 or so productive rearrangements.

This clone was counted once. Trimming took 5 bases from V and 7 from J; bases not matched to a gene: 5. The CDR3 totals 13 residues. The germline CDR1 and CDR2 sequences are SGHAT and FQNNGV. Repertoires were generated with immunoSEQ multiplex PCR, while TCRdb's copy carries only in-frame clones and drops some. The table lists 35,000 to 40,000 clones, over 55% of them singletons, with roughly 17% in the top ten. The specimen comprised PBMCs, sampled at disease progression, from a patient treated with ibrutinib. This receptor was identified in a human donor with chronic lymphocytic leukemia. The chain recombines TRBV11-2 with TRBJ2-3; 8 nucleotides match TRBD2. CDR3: CASSPGGAYTQYF. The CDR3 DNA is TGTGCCAGCAGCCCCGGGGGGGCGTATACGCAGTATTTT.